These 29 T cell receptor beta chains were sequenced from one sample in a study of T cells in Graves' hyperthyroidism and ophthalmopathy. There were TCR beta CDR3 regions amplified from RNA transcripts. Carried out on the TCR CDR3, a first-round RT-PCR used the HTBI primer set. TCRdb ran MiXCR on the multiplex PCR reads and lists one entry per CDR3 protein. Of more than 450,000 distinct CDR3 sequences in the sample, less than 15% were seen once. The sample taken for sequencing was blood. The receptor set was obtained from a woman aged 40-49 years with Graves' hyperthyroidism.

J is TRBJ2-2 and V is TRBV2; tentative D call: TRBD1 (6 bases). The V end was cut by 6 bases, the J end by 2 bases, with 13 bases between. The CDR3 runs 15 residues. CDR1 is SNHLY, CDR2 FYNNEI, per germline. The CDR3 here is CASRSGTLNTGELFF. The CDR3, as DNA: TGTGCCAGCAGATCCGGGACACTCAACACCGGGGAGCTGTTTTTT.

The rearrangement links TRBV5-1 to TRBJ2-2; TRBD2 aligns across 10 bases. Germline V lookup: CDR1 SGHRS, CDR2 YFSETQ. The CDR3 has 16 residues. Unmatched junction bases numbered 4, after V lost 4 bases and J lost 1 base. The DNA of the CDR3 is TGCGCCAGCAGCCTGAGACTAGCGGGGAACACCGGGGAGCTGTTTTTT. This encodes CASSLRLAGNTGELFF.

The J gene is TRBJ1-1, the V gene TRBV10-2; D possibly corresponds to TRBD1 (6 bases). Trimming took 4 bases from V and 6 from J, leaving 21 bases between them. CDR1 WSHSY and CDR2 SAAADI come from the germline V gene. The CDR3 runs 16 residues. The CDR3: CASSAGTPWNRAEAFF. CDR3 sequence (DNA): TGCGCCAGCAGTGCTGGGACACCTTGGAACAGGGCTGAAGCTTTCTTT.

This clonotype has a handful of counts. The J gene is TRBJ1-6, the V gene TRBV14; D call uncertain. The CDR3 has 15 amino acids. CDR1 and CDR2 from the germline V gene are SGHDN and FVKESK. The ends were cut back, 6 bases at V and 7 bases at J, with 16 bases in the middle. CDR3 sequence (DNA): TGTGCCAGCAGTCAGATGATGACACCGAATTCACCCCTCCACTTT. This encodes CASSQMMTPNSPLHF.

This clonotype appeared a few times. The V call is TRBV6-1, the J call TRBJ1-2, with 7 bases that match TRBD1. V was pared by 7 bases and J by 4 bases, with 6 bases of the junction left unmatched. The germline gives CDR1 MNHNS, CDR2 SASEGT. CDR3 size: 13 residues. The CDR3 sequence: CASKRQGIYGYTF. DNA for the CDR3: TGTGCCAGCAAAAGACAGGGAATCTATGGCTACACCTTC.

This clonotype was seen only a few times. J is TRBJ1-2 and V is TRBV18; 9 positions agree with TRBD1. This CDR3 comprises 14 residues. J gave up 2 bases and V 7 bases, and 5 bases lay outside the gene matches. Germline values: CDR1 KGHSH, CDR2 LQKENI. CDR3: CASCPGQGNYGYTF. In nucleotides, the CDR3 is TGTGCCAGCTGTCCGGGACAGGGAAACTATGGCTACACCTTC.

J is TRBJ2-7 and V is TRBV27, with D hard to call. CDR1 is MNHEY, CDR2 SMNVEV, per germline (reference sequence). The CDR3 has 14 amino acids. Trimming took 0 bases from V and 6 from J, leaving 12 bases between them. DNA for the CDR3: TGTGCCAGCAGTTTATCCCCCAGCCCAGGCGAGCAGTACTTC. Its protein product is CASSLSPSPGEQYF.

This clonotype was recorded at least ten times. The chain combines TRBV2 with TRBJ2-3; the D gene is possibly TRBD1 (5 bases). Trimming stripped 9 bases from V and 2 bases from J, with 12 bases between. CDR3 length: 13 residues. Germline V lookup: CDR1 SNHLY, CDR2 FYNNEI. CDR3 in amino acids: CARPPGNTDTQYF. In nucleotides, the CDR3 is TGTGCCAGGCCTCCAGGGAACACAGATACGCAGTATTTT. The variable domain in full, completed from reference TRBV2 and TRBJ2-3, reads EPEVTQTPSHQVTQMGQEVILRCVPISNHLYFYWYRQILGQKVEFLVSFYNNEISEKSEIFDDQFSVERPDGSNFTLKIRSTKLEDSAMYFCARPPGNTDTQYFGPGTRLTVL.

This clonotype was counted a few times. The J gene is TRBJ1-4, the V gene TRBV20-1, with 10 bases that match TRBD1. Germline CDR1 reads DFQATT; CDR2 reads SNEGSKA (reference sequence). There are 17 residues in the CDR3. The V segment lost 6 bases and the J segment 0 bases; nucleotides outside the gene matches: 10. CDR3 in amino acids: CSAKSGTGAATNEKLFF. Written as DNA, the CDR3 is TGCAGTGCCAAGAGCGGGACAGGGGCTGCAACTAATGAAAAACTGTTTTTT.

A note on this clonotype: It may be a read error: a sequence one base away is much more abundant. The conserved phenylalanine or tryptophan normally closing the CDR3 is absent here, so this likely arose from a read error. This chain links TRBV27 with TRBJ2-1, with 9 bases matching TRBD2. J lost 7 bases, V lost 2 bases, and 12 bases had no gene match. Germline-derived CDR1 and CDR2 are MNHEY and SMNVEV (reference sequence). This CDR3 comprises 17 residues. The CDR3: CASSLRVVREGRNEQFS. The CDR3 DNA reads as TGTGCCAGCAGTTTAAGGGTGGTGCGGGAGGGCCGAAATGAGCAGTTCTCC.

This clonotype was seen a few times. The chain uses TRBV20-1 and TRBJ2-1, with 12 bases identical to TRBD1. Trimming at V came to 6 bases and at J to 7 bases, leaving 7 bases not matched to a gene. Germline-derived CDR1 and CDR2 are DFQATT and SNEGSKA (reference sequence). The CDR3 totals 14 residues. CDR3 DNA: TGCAGTGCGGAGGGACAGGGGGCGTTTAATGAGCAGTTCTTC. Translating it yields CSAEGQGAFNEQFF.

CDR3 sequence: CASSPVGAQNYGYTF. The CDR3 DNA follows: TGTGCCAGCAGTCCCGTGGGGGCGCAAAACTATGGCTACACCTTC. The V and J genes are TRBV28 and TRBJ1-2, with D possibly being TRBD1 (6 bases). The germline gives CDR1 MDHEN, CDR2 SYDVKM. The CDR3 is 15 residues long. V lost 5 bases, J lost 2 bases, and 15 bases lay in between.

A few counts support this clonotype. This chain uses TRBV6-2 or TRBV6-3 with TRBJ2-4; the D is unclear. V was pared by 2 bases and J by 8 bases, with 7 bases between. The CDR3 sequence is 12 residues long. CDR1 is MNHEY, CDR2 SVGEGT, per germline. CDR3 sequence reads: CASSYRYDIQYF. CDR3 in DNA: TGTGCCAGCAGTTACCGATATGACATTCAGTACTTC.

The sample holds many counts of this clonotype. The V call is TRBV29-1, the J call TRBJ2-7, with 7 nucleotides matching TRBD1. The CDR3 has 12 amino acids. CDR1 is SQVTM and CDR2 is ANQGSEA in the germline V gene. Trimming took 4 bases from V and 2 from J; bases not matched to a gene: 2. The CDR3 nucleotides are TGCAGCGTTGGGCAGGGGGCCTACGAGCAGTACTTC. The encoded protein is CSVGQGAYEQYF.

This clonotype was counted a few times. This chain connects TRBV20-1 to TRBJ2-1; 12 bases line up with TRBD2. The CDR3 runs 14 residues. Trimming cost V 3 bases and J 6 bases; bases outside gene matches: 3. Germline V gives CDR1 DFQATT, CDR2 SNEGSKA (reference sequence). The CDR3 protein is CSARGLAGLNEQFF. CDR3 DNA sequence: TGCAGTGCTAGGGGACTAGCGGGTCTCAATGAGCAGTTCTTC.

The CDR3, as DNA: TGCAGTGCGCCCCGGGGTGGCAAAAACATTCAGTACTTC. Its protein is CSAPRGGKNIQYF. The V and J genes are TRBV20-1 and TRBJ2-4; D possibly corresponds to TRBD2 (5 bases). The V gene lost 6 bases and the J gene lost 3 bases, with 12 bases spanning the gap. Germline V gene data show CDR1 as DFQATT and CDR2 as SNEGSKA (reference sequence). CDR3 size: 13 residues.

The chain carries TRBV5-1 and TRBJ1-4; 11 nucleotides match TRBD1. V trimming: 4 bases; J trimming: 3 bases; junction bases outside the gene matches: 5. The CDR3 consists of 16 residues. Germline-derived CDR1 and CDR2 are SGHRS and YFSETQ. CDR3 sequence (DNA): TGCGCCAGCAGCCCCGGACAGGGGGCTTCTAATGAAAAACTGTTTTTT. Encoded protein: CASSPGQGASNEKLFF. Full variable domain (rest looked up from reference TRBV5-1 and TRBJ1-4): KAGVTQTPRYLIKTRGQQVTLSCSPISGHRSVSWYQQTPGQGLQFLFEYFSETQRNKGNFPGRFSGRQFSNSRSEMNVSTLELGDSALYLCASSPGQGASNEKLFFGSGTQLSVL.

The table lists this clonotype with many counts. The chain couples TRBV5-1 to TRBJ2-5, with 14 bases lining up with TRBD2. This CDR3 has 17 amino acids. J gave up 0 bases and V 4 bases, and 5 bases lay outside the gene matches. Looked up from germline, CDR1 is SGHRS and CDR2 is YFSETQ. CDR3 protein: CASSPGLAGDNQETQYF. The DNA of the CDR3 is TGCGCCAGCAGCCCGGGACTAGCGGGAGACAACCAAGAGACCCAGTACTTC.

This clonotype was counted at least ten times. The CDR3 loop reads CASSPSGSGIPYEQYF. The DNA for the CDR3 is TGCGCCAGCAGCCCCAGCGGTAGCGGGATACCCTACGAGCAGTACTTC. The rearrangement links TRBV5-1 to TRBJ2-7; TRBD2 matches 8 bases. Germline assignment: CDR1 SGHRS and CDR2 YFSETQ. The J segment lost 2 bases and the V segment lost 4 bases, leaving 11 bases of the junction unmatched. The CDR3 contains 16 residues. The variable domain in full, completed from reference TRBV5-1 and TRBJ2-7, reads KAGVTQTPRYLIKTRGQQVTLSCSPISGHRSVSWYQQTPGQGLQFLFEYFSETQRNKGNFPGRFSGRQFSNSRSEMNVSTLELGDSALYLCASSPSGSGIPYEQYFGPGTRLTVT.

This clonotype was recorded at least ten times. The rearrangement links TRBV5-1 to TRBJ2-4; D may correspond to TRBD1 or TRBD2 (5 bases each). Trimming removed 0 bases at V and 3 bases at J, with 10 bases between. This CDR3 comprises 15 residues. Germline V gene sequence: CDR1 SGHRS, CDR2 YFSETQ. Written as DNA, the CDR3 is TGCGCCAGCAGCTTGGAGGGACGAGGCAAAAACATTCAGTACTTC. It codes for CASSLEGRGKNIQYF.

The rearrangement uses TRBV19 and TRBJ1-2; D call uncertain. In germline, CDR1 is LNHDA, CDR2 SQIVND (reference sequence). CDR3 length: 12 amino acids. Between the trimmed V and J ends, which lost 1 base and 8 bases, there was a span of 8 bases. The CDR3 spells CASSIGALGYTF. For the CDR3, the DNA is TGTGCCAGTAGTATAGGAGCTTTAGGCTACACCTTC.

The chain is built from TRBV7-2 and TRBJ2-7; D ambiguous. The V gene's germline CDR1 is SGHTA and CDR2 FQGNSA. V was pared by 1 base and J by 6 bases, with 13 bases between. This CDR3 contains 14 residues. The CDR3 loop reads CASSLVVPLAEQYF. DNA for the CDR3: TGTGCCAGCAGCTTAGTGGTGCCATTGGCCGAGCAGTACTTC.

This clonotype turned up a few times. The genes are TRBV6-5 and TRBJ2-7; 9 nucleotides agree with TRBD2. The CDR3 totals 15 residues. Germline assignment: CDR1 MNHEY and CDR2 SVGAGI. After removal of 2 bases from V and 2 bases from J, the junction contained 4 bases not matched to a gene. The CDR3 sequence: CASSYGLAGTYEQYF. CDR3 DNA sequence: TGTGCCAGCAGTTACGGTCTAGCGGGAACCTACGAGCAGTACTTC.

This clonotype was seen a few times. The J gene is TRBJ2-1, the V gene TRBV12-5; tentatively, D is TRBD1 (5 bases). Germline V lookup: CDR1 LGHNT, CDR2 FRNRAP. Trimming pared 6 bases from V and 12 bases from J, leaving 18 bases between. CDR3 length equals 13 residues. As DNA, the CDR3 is TGTGCTAGTGGCCCCCCAGGGTATGAATTGCAGTTCTTC. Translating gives CASGPPGYELQFF.

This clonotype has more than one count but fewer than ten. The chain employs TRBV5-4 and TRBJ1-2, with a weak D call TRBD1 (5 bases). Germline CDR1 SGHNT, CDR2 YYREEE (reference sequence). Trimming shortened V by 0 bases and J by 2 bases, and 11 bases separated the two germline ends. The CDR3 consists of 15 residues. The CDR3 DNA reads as TGTGCCAGCAGCTTGGCACAGGTCCAAAACTATGGCTACACCTTC. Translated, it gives CASSLAQVQNYGYTF.

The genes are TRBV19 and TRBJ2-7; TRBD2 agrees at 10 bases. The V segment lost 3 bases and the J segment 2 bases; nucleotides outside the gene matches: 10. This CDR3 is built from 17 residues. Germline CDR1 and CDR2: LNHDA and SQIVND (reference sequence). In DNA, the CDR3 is TGTGCCAGTAGTATTCTTTCGGCTAGCGGGGGAACCTACGAGCAGTACTTC. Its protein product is CASSILSASGGTYEQYF.

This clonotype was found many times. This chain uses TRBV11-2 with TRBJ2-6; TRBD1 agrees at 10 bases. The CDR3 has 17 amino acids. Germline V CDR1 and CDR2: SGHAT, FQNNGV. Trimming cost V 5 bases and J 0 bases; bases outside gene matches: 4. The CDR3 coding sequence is TGTGCCAGCAGCATCGGACAGGGGGTCTCTGGGGCCAACGTCCTGACTTTC. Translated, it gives CASSIGQGVSGANVLTF.

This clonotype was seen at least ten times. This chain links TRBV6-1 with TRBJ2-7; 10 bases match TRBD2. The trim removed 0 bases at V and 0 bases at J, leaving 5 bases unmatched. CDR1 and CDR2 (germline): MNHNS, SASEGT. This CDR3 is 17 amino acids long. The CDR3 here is CASSEAPSGSNSYEQYF. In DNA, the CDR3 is TGTGCCAGCAGTGAAGCGCCTAGCGGGAGTAACTCCTACGAGCAGTACTTC.

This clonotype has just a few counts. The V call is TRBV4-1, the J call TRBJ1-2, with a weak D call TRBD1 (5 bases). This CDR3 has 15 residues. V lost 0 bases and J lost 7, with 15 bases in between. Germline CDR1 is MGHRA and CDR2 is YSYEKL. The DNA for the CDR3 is TGCGCCAGCAGCCAAGATGAGGCCAGGGTGGGTGGCTACACCTTC. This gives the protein CASSQDEARVGGYTF.